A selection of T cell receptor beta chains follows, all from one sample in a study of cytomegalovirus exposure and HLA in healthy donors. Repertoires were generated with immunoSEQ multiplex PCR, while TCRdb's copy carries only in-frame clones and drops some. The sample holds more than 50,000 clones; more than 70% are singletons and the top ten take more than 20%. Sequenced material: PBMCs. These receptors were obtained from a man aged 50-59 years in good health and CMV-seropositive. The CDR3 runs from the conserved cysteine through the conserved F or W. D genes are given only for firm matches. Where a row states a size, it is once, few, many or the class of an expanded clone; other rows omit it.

TGTGCCAGCAGTCCGGGACAGGGGGGTGAAAAACTGTTTTTT	CASSPGQGGEKLFF	-	TRBV5-4	TRBD1	TRBJ1-4
TGTGCCAGCAGTGAATGGGGGGGCCCTTCCTCTGGAAACACCATATATTTT	CASSEWGGPSSGNTIYF	-	TRBV6-1	-	TRBJ1-3
TGTGCCAGCAGTTCCTACCTAGGGATGTCCAGGGGGCAGAATCAGCCCCAGCATTTT	CASSSYLGMSRGQNQPQHF	-	TRBV27	TRBD1	TRBJ1-5
TGTGCCTGGAGTGTCGGGACAGTTTACGAGCAGTACTTC	CAWSVGTVYEQYF	once	TRBV30	TRBD1	TRBJ2-7
TGTGCCAGCAGCTTAACGGGGACTAGTAATGAGCAGTTCTTC	CASSLTGTSNEQFF	few	TRBV7-3	TRBD2	TRBJ2-1
TGTGCCAGCAGTCTAGCGGGGGGTTACAATGAGCAGTTCTTC	CASSLAGGYNEQFF	-	TRBV2	TRBD2	TRBJ2-1
TGTGCCAGCAGGGGGACAGGGATTAGCAATCAGCCCCAGCATTTT	CASRGTGISNQPQHF	-	TRBV28	TRBD1	TRBJ1-5
TGTGCCAGTAGTAAGCCGGGACAGGAAGCCTACGAGCAGTACTTC	CASSKPGQEAYEQYF	-	TRBV19	TRBD1	TRBJ2-7
TGTGCCAGCAGTGAAGCGGGGTCTGGGGCCGAGCAGTACTTC	CASSEAGSGAEQYF	-	TRBV6-1	-	TRBJ2-7
TGTGCCACCAGCAGAGGAGCAGGGGGCGGCACTGAAGCTTTCTTT	CATSRGAGGGTEAFF	-	TRBV15	TRBD1	TRBJ1-1
TGTGCCAGCAGCGCCGGGCGGGGGGGGCACACTGAAGCTTTCTTT	CASSAGRGGHTEAFF	-	TRBV11-2	-	TRBJ1-1
TGTGCCAGCAGCTATTATCCGGATGGCTACACCTTC	CASSYYPDGYTF	-	TRBV5-4	-	TRBJ1-2
TGTGCCTGGAGTGGGCAGGGGGGTTCCTACGAGCAGTACTTC	CAWSGQGGSYEQYF	-	TRBV30	-	TRBJ2-7
TGTGCCTGGAGTTTGGGTAGGGGGTACGAGCAGTACTTC	CAWSLGRGYEQYF	few	TRBV30	-	TRBJ2-7
TGTGCCAGCAGCGACCCCTCCTCGTCGACAGGGGCTTCCTACAATGAGCAGTTCTTC	CASSDPSSSTGASYNEQFF	-	TRBV9	TRBD1	TRBJ2-1
TGTGCCAGCAGTGACTCGACAGGGTCCGATGAGCAGTTCTTC	CASSDSTGSDEQFF	few	TRBV6-4	TRBD1	TRBJ2-1
TGTGCCAGTAGTGCGGATGGTCAGGGGTACGGGCAGTACTTC	CASSADGQGYGQYF	-	TRBV19	-	TRBJ2-7
TGTGCCAGCAGTGAAAATACAGGAAGTAATACGCAGTATTTT	CASSENTGSNTQYF	-	TRBV6-4	-	TRBJ2-3
TGCGCCAGCAGCTTGCACCAAAGGACTAGCGGGGTAGATACGCAGTATTTT	CASSLHQRTSGVDTQYF	few	TRBV5-1	TRBD2	TRBJ2-3
TGTGCCAGCAGCTGGGAGGTGGGTTCTGGAAACACCATATATTTT	CASSWEVGSGNTIYF	few	TRBV5-8	-	TRBJ1-3
TGTGCCAGCTCACCACAAGACAGGTTAGGCATTCAGTACTTC	CASSPQDRLGIQYF	-	TRBV18	-	TRBJ2-4
TGTGCCAGCAGCTTCGACAGGGGAGTTGTTGGGGAAAAACTGTTTTTT	CASSFDRGVVGEKLFF	-	TRBV7-9	TRBD1	TRBJ1-4
TGCAGCGTTCGGACAGGAGGAGAGACCCAGTACTTC	CSVRTGGETQYF	-	TRBV29-1	TRBD1	TRBJ2-5
TGTGCCTGGTCAACTAAGACAGGGGGGGGTGTGGGTGAAGCTTTCTTT	CAWSTKTGGGVGEAFF	once	TRBV30	TRBD1	TRBJ1-1
TGTGCCAGCAGCGAGTCGGGGAACGGGGAGACCCAGTACTTC	CASSESGNGETQYF	few	TRBV9	-	TRBJ2-5
TGCGCCAGCAGCTTGGGCGATGGGGGGAGGACTGAAGCTTTCTTT	CASSLGDGGRTEAFF	once	TRBV5-1	-	TRBJ1-1
TGTGCCTGGAGTGCCTCGGAGTACAATGAGCAGTTCTTC	CAWSASEYNEQFF	-	TRBV30	-	TRBJ2-1
TGTGCCAGCAGCGGAGTCGGGGGGCGACTCTACAATGAGCAGTTCTTC	CASSGVGGRLYNEQFF	-	TRBV9	-	TRBJ2-1